One and the same sample provided the 11 T cell receptor beta chains below, sequenced in a study of T cell repertoires in cytomegalovirus infection. Via MiXCR, TCRdb re-called the reads, giving one row per CDR3 protein. The sample contains hundreds of thousands of distinct CDR3 sequences, about 24% of which appear only once. The sequenced sample consisted of CD8+ T cells from PBMCs. The receptors were sampled from a human donor in good health (CMV status not recorded). Some clones in this sample may be carry-over from other donors' samples.

This sequence joins TRBV4-3 and TRBJ2-3; TRBD2 matches 11 bases. Per the germline V gene, CDR1 is LGHNA and CDR2 is YSLEER. The CDR3 sequence is 18 residues long. J lost 1 base, V lost 0 bases, and 6 bases had no gene match. The CDR3 region is CASSQEGRSGGGTDTQYF. In DNA, the CDR3 is TGCGCCAGCAGCCAAGAGGGGCGTAGCGGGGGGGGCACAGATACGCAGTATTTT.

The V call is TRBV14, the J call TRBJ1-2, with unresolved D. V was clipped by 4 bases and J by 5 bases, with 17 bases between them. CDR3 size: 15 residues. Germline V gene lookup returns CDR1 SGHDN and CDR2 FVKESK. In nucleotides, the CDR3 is TGTGCCAGCAGCCCCTCACAAGGGCTCCTATATGGCTACACCTTC. Protein product: CASSPSQGLLYGYTF.

The gene calls are TRBV7-9 and TRBJ2-1; D gene uncertain. Germline CDR1 and CDR2: SEHNR and FQNEAQ (reference sequence). V gave up 5 bases and J gave up 9 bases, with 11 bases separating them. CDR3 length: 12 residues. This CDR3 is CASSGEGREQFF. CDR3 in DNA: TGTGCCAGCAGCGGGGAAGGACGTGAGCAGTTCTTC.

This clonotype was counted many times. The genes are TRBV19 and TRBJ1-4; perhaps TRBD1 as D (6 bases). Germline assignment: CDR1 LNHDA and CDR2 SQIVND (reference sequence). Between the trimmed V and J ends, which lost 5 bases and 6 bases, there was a span of 19 bases. This CDR3 spans 16 amino acids. The DNA of the CDR3 is TGTGCCAGTAGTGTCCACTGGACAGCCCTGGATGAAAAACTGTTTTTT. It encodes CASSVHWTALDEKLFF. The variable domain in full, completed from reference TRBV19 and TRBJ1-4, reads DGGITQSPKYLFRKEGQNVTLSCEQNLNHDAMYWYRQDPGQGLRLIYYSQIVNDFQKGDIAEGYSVSREKKESFPLTVTSAQKNPTAFYLCASSVHWTALDEKLFFGSGTQLSVL.

This clonotype has only a few counts. The chain combines TRBV20-1 with TRBJ2-1; D perhaps matches TRBD2 (5 bases). V was clipped by 2 bases and J by 4 bases, with 21 bases between them. The germline V gene encodes CDR1 DFQATT and CDR2 SNEGSKA (reference sequence). CDR3 length: 17 residues. The CDR3 loop is CSARPLEAGAIYNEQFF. The CDR3 DNA reads as TGCAGTGCTAGACCCCTCGAGGCGGGTGCCATTTACAATGAGCAGTTCTTC.

This clonotype was found a few times. The V and J genes are TRBV6-5 and TRBJ2-5; 8 positions agree with TRBD1. The germline gives CDR1 MNHEY, CDR2 SVGAGI. The CDR3 extends over 16 amino acids. The V and J ends lost 6 bases and 5 bases, in that order; junction bases with no gene match: 14. The CDR3 sequence: CASSPGTGLKWETQYF. The CDR3 coding sequence is TGTGCCAGCAGCCCCGGGACAGGACTAAAATGGGAGACCCAGTACTTC.

This clonotype was observed a handful of times. The DNA of the CDR3 is TGTGCCAGCAGCTTAGCAAGGGACGGCAATCAGCCCCAGCATTTT. Translating it yields CASSLARDGNQPQHF. V gene TRBV7-9 combines with J gene TRBJ1-5; perhaps TRBD1 as D (5 bases). Per the germline V gene, CDR1 is SEHNR and CDR2 is FQNEAQ (reference sequence). This CDR3 contains 15 residues. Trimming took off 0 bases at V and 2 bases at J, with 8 bases between the two ends.

This clonotype came up a few times. The rearrangement uses TRBV6-6 and TRBJ2-4, with 8 positions matching TRBD1. Germline assignment: CDR1 MNHNY and CDR2 SVGAGI (reference sequence). The CDR3 is made up of 19 amino acids. V dropped 0 bases and J dropped 0; count of bases not matched to a gene: 10. The CDR3 here is CASSYSDRGFYQAKNIQYF. DNA of the CDR3: TGTGCCAGCAGTTACTCAGACAGGGGCTTCTACCAAGCCAAAAACATTCAGTACTTC.

This clonotype has more than one count but fewer than ten. The gene calls are TRBV27 and TRBJ2-1; D perhaps matches TRBD2 (6 bases). V lost 8 bases and J 0 bases, leaving 8 bases between the germline ends. The germline V gene encodes CDR1 MNHEY and CDR2 SMNVEV (reference sequence). The CDR3 consists of 13 residues. The CDR3 bases are TGTGCCAGCGGGGGGAACTCCTACAATGAGCAGTTCTTC. Its protein is CASGGNSYNEQFF.

As to this clonotype: A much bigger clone sits one base away, suggesting this may be a read error. The chain recombines TRBV7-2 with TRBJ1-4; maybe TRBD1 (5 bases). Germline V lookup: CDR1 SGHTA, CDR2 FQGNSA. CDR3 length: 13 residues. V lost 10 bases to trimming and J lost 6 bases, with 15 bases between them. Here the CDR3 DNA reads TGTGCCAACAGAGGCAGGGTGCATGAAAAACTGTTTTTT. This sequence encodes CANRGRVHEKLFF. The full variable domain, in which reference TRBV7-2 and TRBJ1-4 provide the parts outside the CDR3, is GAGVSQSPSNKVTEKGKDVELRCDPISGHTALYWYRQSLGQGLEFLIYFQGNSAPDKSGLPSDRFSAERTGGSVSTLTIQRTQQEDSAVYLCANRGRVHEKLFFGSGTQLSVL.

This rearrangement joins TRBV2 to TRBJ2-5; D is uncertain. The CDR3 length is 13 residues. Germline CDR1 and CDR2: SNHLY and FYNNEI. Trimming stripped 11 bases from V and 5 bases from J, with 18 bases between. CDR3 sequence (DNA): TGTGCCTTATATCACTCGGGTTTGGAGACCCAGTACTTC. Protein sequence: CALYHSGLETQYF.